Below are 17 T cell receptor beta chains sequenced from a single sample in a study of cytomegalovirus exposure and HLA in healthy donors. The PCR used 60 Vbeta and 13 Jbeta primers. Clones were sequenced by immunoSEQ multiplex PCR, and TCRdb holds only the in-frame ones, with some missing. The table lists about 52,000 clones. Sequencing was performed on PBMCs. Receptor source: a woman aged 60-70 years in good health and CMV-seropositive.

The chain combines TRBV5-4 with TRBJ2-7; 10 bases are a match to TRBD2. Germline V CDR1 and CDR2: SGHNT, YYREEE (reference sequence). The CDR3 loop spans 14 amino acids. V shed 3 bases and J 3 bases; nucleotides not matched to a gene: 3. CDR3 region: CASSSSGGVYEQYF. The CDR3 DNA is TGTGCCAGCAGCTCGAGCGGGGGGGTCTACGAGCAGTACTTC.

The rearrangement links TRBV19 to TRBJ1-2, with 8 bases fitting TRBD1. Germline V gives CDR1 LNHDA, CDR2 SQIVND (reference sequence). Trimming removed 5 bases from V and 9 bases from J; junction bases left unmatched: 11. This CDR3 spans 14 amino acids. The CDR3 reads CASSGQGTDNRYTF. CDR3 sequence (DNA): TGTGCCAGTAGTGGACAGGGCACCGACAATCGCTACACCTTC.

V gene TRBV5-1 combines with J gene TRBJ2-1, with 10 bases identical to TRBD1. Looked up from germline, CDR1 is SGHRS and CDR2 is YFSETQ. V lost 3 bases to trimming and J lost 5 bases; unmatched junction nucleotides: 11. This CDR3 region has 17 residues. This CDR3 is CASSSYPRDRGDNEQFF. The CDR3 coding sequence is TGCGCCAGCAGCTCGTATCCGCGGGACAGGGGAGACAATGAGCAGTTCTTC.

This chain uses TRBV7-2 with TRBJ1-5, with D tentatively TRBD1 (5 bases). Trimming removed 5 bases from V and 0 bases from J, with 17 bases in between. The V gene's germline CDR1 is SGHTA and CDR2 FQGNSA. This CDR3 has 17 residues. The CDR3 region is CASSPRTSLYSNQPQHF. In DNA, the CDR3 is TGTGCCAGCAGCCCTAGGACATCCTTGTATAGCAATCAGCCCCAGCATTTT.

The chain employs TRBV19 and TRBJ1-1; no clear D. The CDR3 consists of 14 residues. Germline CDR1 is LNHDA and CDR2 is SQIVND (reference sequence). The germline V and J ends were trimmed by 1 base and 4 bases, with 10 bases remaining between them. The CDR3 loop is CASSIVVASTEAFF. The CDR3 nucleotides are TGTGCCAGTAGTATAGTTGTGGCATCCACTGAAGCTTTCTTT.

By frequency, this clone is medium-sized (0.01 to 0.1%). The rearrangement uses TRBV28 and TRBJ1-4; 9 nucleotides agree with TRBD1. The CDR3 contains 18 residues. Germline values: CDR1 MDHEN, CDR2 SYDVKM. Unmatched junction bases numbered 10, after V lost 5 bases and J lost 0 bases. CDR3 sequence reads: CASSLRRGQGTTNEKLFF. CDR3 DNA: TGTGCCAGCAGTCTCCGTAGGGGACAGGGAACAACTAATGAAAAACTGTTTTTT.

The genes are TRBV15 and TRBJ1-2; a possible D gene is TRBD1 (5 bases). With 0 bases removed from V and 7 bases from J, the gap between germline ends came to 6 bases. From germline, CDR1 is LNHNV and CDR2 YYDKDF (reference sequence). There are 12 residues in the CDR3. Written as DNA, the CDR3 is TGTGCCACCAGCAGAGATCAGGGTGGCTACACCTTC. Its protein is CATSRDQGGYTF.

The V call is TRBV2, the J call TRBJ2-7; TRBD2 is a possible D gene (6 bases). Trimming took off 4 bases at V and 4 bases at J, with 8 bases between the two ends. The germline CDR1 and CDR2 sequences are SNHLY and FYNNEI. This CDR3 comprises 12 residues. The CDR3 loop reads CASSVAGYEQYF. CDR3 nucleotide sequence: TGTGCCAGCAGTGTTGCGGGGTACGAGCAGTACTTC.

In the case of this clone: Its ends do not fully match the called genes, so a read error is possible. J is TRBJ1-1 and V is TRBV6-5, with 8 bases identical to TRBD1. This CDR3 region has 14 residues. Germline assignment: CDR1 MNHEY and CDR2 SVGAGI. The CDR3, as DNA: TGTGTCAGCAGTGGACAGGGACCTTACACTGAAGCTTTCTTT. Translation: CVSSGQGPYTEAFF.

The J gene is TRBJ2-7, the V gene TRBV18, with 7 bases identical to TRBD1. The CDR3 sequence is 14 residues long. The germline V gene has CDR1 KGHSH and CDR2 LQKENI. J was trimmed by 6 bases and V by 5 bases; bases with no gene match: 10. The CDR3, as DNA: TGTGCCAGCTCAGCTGACAGGGATCGGGGCGAGCAGTACTTC. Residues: CASSADRDRGEQYF.

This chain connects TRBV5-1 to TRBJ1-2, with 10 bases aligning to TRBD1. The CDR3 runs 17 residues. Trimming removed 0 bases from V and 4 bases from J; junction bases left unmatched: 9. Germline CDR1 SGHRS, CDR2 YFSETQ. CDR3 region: CASSLGDRGPRGYGYTF. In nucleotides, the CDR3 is TGCGCCAGCAGCTTGGGGGACAGGGGCCCTCGGGGCTATGGCTACACCTTC.

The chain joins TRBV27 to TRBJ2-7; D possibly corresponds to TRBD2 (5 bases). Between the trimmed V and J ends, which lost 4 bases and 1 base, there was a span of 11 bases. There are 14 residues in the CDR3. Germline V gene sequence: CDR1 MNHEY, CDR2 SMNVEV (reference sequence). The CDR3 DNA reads TGTGCCAGCAGTTCCGGACTGGTTTCCTACGAGCAGTACTTC. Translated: CASSSGLVSYEQYF.

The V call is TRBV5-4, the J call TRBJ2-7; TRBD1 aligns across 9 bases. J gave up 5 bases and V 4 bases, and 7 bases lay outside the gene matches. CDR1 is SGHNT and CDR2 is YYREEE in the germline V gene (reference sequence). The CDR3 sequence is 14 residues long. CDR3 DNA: TGTGCCAGCAGCCGGACAGGGGAGATCCACGAGCAGTACTTC. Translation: CASSRTGEIHEQYF.

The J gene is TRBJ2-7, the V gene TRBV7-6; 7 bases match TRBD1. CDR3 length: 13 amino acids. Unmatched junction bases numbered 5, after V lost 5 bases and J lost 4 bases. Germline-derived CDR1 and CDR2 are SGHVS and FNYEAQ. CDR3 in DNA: TGTGCCAGCAGCCCGACAGGGAGATACGAGCAGTACTTC. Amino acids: CASSPTGRYEQYF.

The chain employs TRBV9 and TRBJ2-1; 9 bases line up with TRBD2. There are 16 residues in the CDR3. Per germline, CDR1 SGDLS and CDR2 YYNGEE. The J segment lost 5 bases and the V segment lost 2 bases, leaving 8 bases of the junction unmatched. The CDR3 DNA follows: TGTGCCAGCAGCGTGGGGGCAGCGGGGGGAGACAATGAGCAGTTCTTC. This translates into CASSVGAAGGDNEQFF.

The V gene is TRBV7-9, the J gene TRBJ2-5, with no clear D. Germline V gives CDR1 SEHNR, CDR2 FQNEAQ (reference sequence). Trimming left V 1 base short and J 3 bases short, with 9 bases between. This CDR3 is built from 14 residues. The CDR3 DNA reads TGTGCCAGCAGCTTAGTATCGAGTGAAGAGACCCAGTACTTC. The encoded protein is CASSLVSSEETQYF.

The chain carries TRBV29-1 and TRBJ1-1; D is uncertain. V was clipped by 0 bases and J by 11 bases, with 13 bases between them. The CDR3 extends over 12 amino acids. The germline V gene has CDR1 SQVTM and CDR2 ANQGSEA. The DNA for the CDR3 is TGCAGCGTTGAAGATGGAACCCGGAGGGCTTTCTTT. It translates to CSVEDGTRRAFF. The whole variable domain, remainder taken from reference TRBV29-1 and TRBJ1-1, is SAVISQKPSRDICQRGTSLTIQCQVDSQVTMMFWYRQQPGQSLTLIATANQGSEATYESGFVIDKFPISRPNLTFSTLTVSNMSPEDSSIYLCSVEDGTRRAFFGQGTRLTVV.